One TCR beta chain is described in this entry. Germline V gene data show CDR1 as MNHEY and CDR2 as SVGEGT. The V segment lost 4 bases and the J segment 2 bases; nucleotides outside the gene matches: 7. This CDR3 is 16 amino acids long. The sample originates from a study of blood T cell repertoires in COVID-19. Study at large: The origin of the acute and convalescent COVID-19 samples was the United States, Italy and Spain. PBMCs, B-cell-depleted T cells, or T cells were the source of the cDNA or gDNA that made up the material.

In the authors' methods: Amplification with reference gene primers provided the estimates of nucleated cell counts. Generated by immunoSEQ multiplex PCR, the TCRdb table keeps only in-frame clones and is missing some. That table is the source of V, J and clone size, and D and trimming were worked out from the DNA. Among approximately 180,000 clones listed, approximately 87% were seen once. The specimen sequenced was peripheral blood. V gene TRBV6-2 or TRBV6-3 combines with J gene TRBJ1-1; TRBD1 matches 10 bases. This TCR came from a man aged 40-50 years with active or convalescent COVID-19. Written as DNA, the CDR3 is TGTGCCAGCAGTTGGGACAGGGGCCTACTTAACACTGAAGCTTTCTTT. Protein sequence: CASSWDRGLLNTEAFF.